This is a list of T cell receptor beta chains from one sample in a study of blood T cell repertoires in COVID-19. Clones were read by immunoSEQ multiplex PCR, and TCRdb kept only the in-frame ones, dropping some. The sample lists about 270,000 clones, approximately 88% occurring once. The sample comprised peripheral blood. The receptors were gathered from a human donor with COVID-19, enrolled during active disease. The donor label of this sample is uncertain. The CDR3 runs from the conserved cysteine through the conserved F or W. A D gene is named only where the DNA matches it firmly. Some rows mark clone size as missing; the rest say once, few, many or name a class of expanded clone.

clone_size j_call v_call d_call cdr3_nt cdr3_aa
. TRBJ2-7 TRBV4-2 TRBD1 TGTGCCAGCAGCCAAGATTCGTCAGGGGGCGCCTACGAGCAGTACTTC CASSQDSSGGAYEQYF
. TRBJ2-7 TRBV19 TRBD2 TGTGCCAGTAGTATTACGGGACAGGGGAGGACTAGCGGGACCTCCTACGAGCAGTACTTC CASSITGQGRTSGTSYEQYF
. TRBJ2-1 TRBV2 TRBD1 TGTGCCAGCAGTCGGGACAGACAATCCTACAATGAGCAGTTCTTC CASSRDRQSYNEQFF
. TRBJ2-1 TRBV5-1 TRBD2 TGCGCCAGCAGCCCTGAAGCGGGAGGTGAGCAGTTCTTC CASSPEAGGEQFF
. TRBJ2-5 TRBV29-1 . TGCAGCGTTGCCCCCTTGAGTCGGGGAGAGACCCAGTACTTC CSVAPLSRGETQYF
. TRBJ2-7 TRBV4-3 . TGCGCCAGCAGCCAAGATTTAGGCGGGATCACCTACGAGCAGTACTTC CASSQDLGGITYEQYF
once TRBJ2-4 TRBV5-4 . TGTGCCAGCAGCTTGCCTAGCGTAAACATTCAGTACTTC CASSLPSVNIQYF
. TRBJ1-3 TRBV2 . TGTGCCAGCAGTCGGTCTGGAAACACCATATATTTT CASSRSGNTIYF
many TRBJ1-1 TRBV25-1 TRBD1 TGTGCCAGCAGCCACGGACAGGTGAACACTGAAGCTTTCTTT CASSHGQVNTEAFF
many TRBJ1-1 TRBV27 . TGTGCCAGCAGTTTATCGGACAGAATGAACACTGAAGCTTTCTTT CASSLSDRMNTEAFF
. TRBJ1-5 TRBV30 TRBD1 TGTGCCTGGAGTGGGGACAGGGGGCAGAATCAGCCCCAGCATTTT CAWSGDRGQNQPQHF
. TRBJ2-3 TRBV6-5 . TGTGCCAGCAGAGCGACTAACACAGATACGCAGTATTTT CASRATNTDTQYF
. TRBJ1-3 TRBV2 . TGTGCCAGCAGTGAATTTGACAGGCCATTACCTGGAAACACCATATATTTT CASSEFDRPLPGNTIYF
few TRBJ2-1 TRBV27 TRBD2 TGTGCCAGCAGACTAGCGGGAGGGCAACTCACGGTCTACAATGAGCAGTTCTTC CASRLAGGQLTVYNEQFF
. TRBJ2-5 TRBV4-3 TRBD2 TGCGCCAGCAGCCAAGGATCGGGCAGGGAGGGAGAGACCCAGTACTTC CASSQGSGREGETQYF
. TRBJ2-3 TRBV19 . TGTGCCAGTAGTATGGTTCTTGAGGGTGTGTTGACGCAGTATTTT CASSMVLEGVLTQYF
. TRBJ2-5 TRBV6-6 TRBD1 TGTGCCAGCCACCTGACAGGGGGCAGGGAGACCCAGTACTTC CASHLTGGRETQYF
. TRBJ1-5 TRBV18 TRBD1 TGTGCCAGCTCATCAAATCAACAGGGGGCCAATCAGCCCCAGCATTTT CASSSNQQGANQPQHF
few TRBJ1-4 TRBV12-3/TRBV12-4 TRBD1 TGTGCCAGCAGTGGCCGGGACAGGGAACGACTGTTTTTT CASSGRDRERLFF
. TRBJ2-7 TRBV15 TRBD2 TGTGCCACCAGCAGAGATGGCGGGAGTAGCGACGAGCAGTACTTC CATSRDGGSSDEQYF
. TRBJ2-3 TRBV3-1/TRBV3-2 . TGTGCCAGCAGCCAAGAGCCAGGGTCCCCTAGCACAGATACGCAGTATTTT CASSQEPGSPSTDTQYF
. TRBJ1-6 TRBV5-1 . TGCGCCAGCAGCTTGGACAGACCCTATAATTCACCCCTCCACTTT CASSLDRPYNSPLHF
. TRBJ1-2 TRBV5-1 TRBD1 TGCGCCAGCAGCGCGAACCTACAGGGGTCGGATGGCTACACCTTC CASSANLQGSDGYTF
. TRBJ2-7 TRBV2 TRBD1 TGTGCCAGCAGTCCGGGACAGGGAGTAGCCGAGCAGTACTTC CASSPGQGVAEQYF
. TRBJ2-1 TRBV6-5 . TGTGCCAGCAGTCGCACCGGGAGAGGATACAATGAGCAGTTCTTC CASSRTGRGYNEQFF
. TRBJ2-1 TRBV20-1 . TGCAGTGTGGCAGGGGACAATGAGCAGTTCTTC CSVAGDNEQFF
. TRBJ1-2 TRBV6-1 TRBD1 TGTGCCAGCAGTGAAGTCCCCGACAGGGGGTTCTCCTTC CASSEVPDRGFSF
. TRBJ2-3 TRBV19 . TGTGCCAGTAGGGGGACTGGCTACACAGATACGCAGTATTTT CASRGTGYTDTQYF
. TRBJ1-3 TRBV19 . TGTGCCAGTAGTGTACAGGATAGCTCTGGAAACACCATATATTTT CASSVQDSSGNTIYF
. TRBJ1-5 TRBV11-2 TRBD1 TGTGCCAGCAGCTGGACAGGGGGCAATCAGCCCCAGCATTTT CASSWTGGNQPQHF
. TRBJ2-3 TRBV27 . TGTGCCAGCAGTTTAGAGGCAGCCTCGCGCACAGATACGCAGTATTTT CASSLEAASRTDTQYF
. TRBJ1-6 TRBV10-1 . TGCGCCAGCAGTGAGTCTCGGACAGAGAATTCACCCCTCCACTTT CASSESRTENSPLHF
. TRBJ1-2 TRBV6-5 . TGTGCCAGCTGGGGGGGCAAAGGCTACACCTTC CASWGGKGYTF
. TRBJ2-3 TRBV6-2/TRBV6-3 . TGTGCCAGCAGTTACTCTGGCAGGGGCCCCACAGATACGCAGTATTTT CASSYSGRGPTDTQYF
. TRBJ2-7 TRBV7-2 TRBD1 TGTGCCAGCAGCCCGGACAGGTCCTACGAGCAGTACTTC CASSPDRSYEQYF
. TRBJ2-3 TRBV6-6 . TGTGCCAGCAGACGATCAGCCGGTAGCACAGATACGCAGTATTTT CASRRSAGSTDTQYF
once TRBJ2-3 TRBV24-1 . TGTGCCACCAGTGGAACGCGCAGCACAGATACGCAGTATTTT CATSGTRSTDTQYF
. TRBJ2-3 TRBV14 . TGTGCCAGCAGCCCGCTTTTGTTAGCGGGCACAGATACGCAGTATTTT CASSPLLLAGTDTQYF
. TRBJ2-1 TRBV3-1/TRBV3-2 TRBD2 TGTGCCAGCAGCCTGACTAGCGGGAGTCGATATGAGCAGTTCTTC CASSLTSGSRYEQFF
. TRBJ1-5 TRBV5-4 . TGTGCCAGCAGCATGACAGGACCCGGACCTAATCAGCCCCAGCATTTT CASSMTGPGPNQPQHF
. TRBJ2-3 TRBV9 TRBD2 TGTGCCAGCAGCGTAGCTCTGGGGGGGGGTCACACGCAGTATTTT CASSVALGGGHTQYF
. TRBJ2-7 TRBV7-2 TRBD2 TGTGCCAGCAGCTCCGGGACTAGCGGTCCCTACGAGCAGTACTTC CASSSGTSGPYEQYF